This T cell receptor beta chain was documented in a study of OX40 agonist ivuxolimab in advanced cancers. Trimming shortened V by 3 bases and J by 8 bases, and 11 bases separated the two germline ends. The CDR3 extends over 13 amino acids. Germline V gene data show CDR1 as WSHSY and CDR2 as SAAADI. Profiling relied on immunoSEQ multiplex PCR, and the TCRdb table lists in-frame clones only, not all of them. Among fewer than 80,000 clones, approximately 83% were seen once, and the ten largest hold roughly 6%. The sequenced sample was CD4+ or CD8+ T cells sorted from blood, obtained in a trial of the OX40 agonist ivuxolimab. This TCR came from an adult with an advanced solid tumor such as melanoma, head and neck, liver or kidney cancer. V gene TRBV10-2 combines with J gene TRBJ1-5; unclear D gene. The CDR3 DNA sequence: TGCGCCAGCAGTGATATGGGGTTTGAGCCCCAGCATTTT. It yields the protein CASSDMGFEPQHF.